This TCR beta chain is drawn from a study of T cell responses to AZD1222 COVID-19 vaccine listed by TCRdb under 2021. Background on the whole study: A total of over 230 trial participants underwent TCR sequencing, of whom under 220 had received two doses of AZD1222 and some 26 had received two doses of the MenACWY control vaccine. Trial participants were enrolled by age into subgroups of 18-55, 56-69 and 70-plus years, and roughly 150, 30 and 60 TCR-sequenced participants, respectively, were included in these subgroups. Points the paper makes about the study in general: The 56-69-year group was small, and its depth increase did not reach significance, likely because of low power. Because no day 14 peak-response samples were available, repertoires were characterized only after the peak T cell response. Nearly half of unique spike-specific TCRs reportedly recognized epitopes outside regions mutated in the B.1.351 and B.1.1.7 variants. Most participants were white British and females outnumbered males, and the authors suggested that clonal diversity may have been underestimated. Spike-specific TCR breadth and depth rose significantly after two AZD1222 doses compared with day 0 and with MenACWY recipients. Conclusions about previously exposed vaccinees are limited because only 6 or 7 AZD1222 recipients were SARS-CoV-2 seropositive at baseline. The vaccine-associated CD4 TCRs covered the entire spike protein, and the dominant responses fell in regions 160-218 and 743-854.

The sample's time point label is to be understood as: baseline before first vaccination. Explained via the paper, the treatment or condition label denotes: meningococcal conjugate vaccine given as trial control. Samples from vaccinated people were obtained from the UK trials COV001 and COV002, which included a single-blind randomized controlled phase 2/3 trial of AZD1222 (ChAdOx1 nCoV-19) in healthy adults. Trial participant PBMC samples were collected at day 0 and day 28 after the second dose for TCRbeta chain sequencing. The CDR3 regions of human TCRbeta chains were analyzed by immunosequencing. The authors' analysis ran thus. Repertoire TCRs were checked for matches against a reference library of SARS-CoV-2-specific TCRs that had been generated using the MIRA antigen-specificity platform. Breadth was defined as the fraction of unique TCRs that were SARS-CoV-2-associated. Depth was defined as the fraction of total T cells that were SARS-CoV-2-associated. Each spike-specific TCR was assigned to its reactive spike region and to a CD4 or CD8 class using the MIRA data. Log10-transformed breadth and depth values were compared by one-way ANOVA with Sidak's multiple comparisons tests. Sourced from immuneACCESS, this table was stored by TCRdb with only in-frame sequences that have V and J called. A share of the clones is absent; for the studies checked, an unresolved V gene accounts for under half, and the remainder has no known explanation. That table supplies the V and J calls and clone size; D and trimming were determined from the DNA. This sample holds 120,000 to 150,000 clones; 80% to 95% were observed only once. The ten largest clones capture roughly 2.9% of the sample.

CDR1 and CDR2, looked up from the germline V gene, are MNHEY and SVGAGI. The CDR3 starts with the cysteine, ends with the phenylalanine, and has 15 residues. The kept DNA is CDR3 alone, 45 bases in frame from the first base. The V end loses 6 bases and the J end loses 0 bases, and a stretch of 12 bases separates them. Worth noting for this clone: Its antigen is currently not known. The input lacks base qualities; no much larger clone sits a single base away.

Here the chain combines TRBV6-5 and TRBJ1-5, with the D gene too uncertain to name. The specimen was peripheral blood, collected on day 0 of MenACWY control vaccination. This TCR was sampled from an adult in good health. The nucleotide sequence is given as TGTGCCAGCAGCTCTGACGGATATAGCAATCAGCCCCAGCATTTT. It codes for CASSSDGYSNQPQHF.